Each of the 10 T cell receptor beta chains below was sequenced from the same sample in a study of vaccination and CD4 T cells after COVID-19. TCRdb called the PCR reads again in MiXCR, with one record for every CDR3 protein. Of some 14,000 distinct CDR3 sequences in the sample, more than 55% were seen once. The input for sequencing was CD4+ T cells from blood, taken after SARS-CoV-2 vaccination. These TCRs come from a human donor who had recovered from COVID-19.

This chain links TRBV19 with TRBJ2-2; D remains unclear. V shed 1 base and J shed 2 bases, with 17 bases lying between them. Per germline, CDR1 LNHDA and CDR2 SQIVND (reference sequence). The CDR3 runs 18 residues. The CDR3 DNA follows: TGTGCCAGTAGTATAGTGAGTTACCCAGACGGTAACACCGGGGAGCTGTTTTTT. This gives the protein CASSIVSYPDGNTGELFF.

The chain has TRBV6-2 or TRBV6-3 and TRBJ2-2; possibly TRBD1 for D (5 bases). The V end was cut by 6 bases, the J end by 0 bases, with 17 bases between. The CDR3 runs 17 residues. CDR1 is MNHEY, CDR2 SVGEGT, per germline. The CDR3 nucleotides are TGTGCCAGCAGCCGCGTCCCAGGGTTCGCGAACACCGGGGAGCTGTTTTTT. Translated, it gives CASSRVPGFANTGELFF.

Only one count was recorded for this clonotype. CDR3: CASSSGQRETQYF. CDR3 coding DNA: TGCGCCAGCAGCTCGGGACAAAGAGAGACCCAGTACTTC. V is TRBV5-1 and J is TRBJ2-5; possibly TRBD1 for D (6 bases). V dropped 3 bases and J dropped 4 bases, with 10 bases sitting between them. Germline CDR1 is SGHRS and CDR2 is YFSETQ. CDR3 length equals 13 residues.

The rearrangement links TRBV30 to TRBJ1-2, with D perhaps TRBD1 (5 bases). Germline V gene lookup returns CDR1 GTSNPN and CDR2 SVGIG (reference sequence). There are 13 residues in the CDR3. V lost 4 bases, J lost 8 bases, and 17 bases lay in between. The CDR3 sequence is CAWMKLGDRGYTF. In DNA, the CDR3 is TGTGCCTGGATGAAGCTGGGGGATCGGGGCTACACCTTC.

The sample holds a few counts of this clonotype. The chain couples TRBV5-8 to TRBJ2-3; D might be TRBD1 or TRBD2, each matching 6 bases. This CDR3 spans 16 amino acids. The V gene's germline CDR1 is SGHTS and CDR2 YDEGEE. Trimming pared 5 bases from V and 0 bases from J, leaving 16 bases between. CDR3 region: CASSAQGRISTDTQYF. The CDR3 DNA reads as TGTGCCAGCAGTGCCCAGGGGAGGATTAGCACAGATACGCAGTATTTT.

J is TRBJ1-1 and V is TRBV6-2 or TRBV6-3; 7 positions match TRBD1. The CDR3 contains 16 residues. Germline CDR1 MNHEY, CDR2 SVGEGT. V was clipped by 7 bases and J by 1 base; unmatched bases: 12. As DNA, the CDR3 is TGTGCCAGCATCCCCAGGACAGGCTTCACGAACACTGAAGCTTTCTTT. Its protein is CASIPRTGFTNTEAFF.

V gene TRBV15 combines with J gene TRBJ2-3; D is possibly TRBD2 (6 bases). The V and J ends lost 0 bases and 2 bases respectively, with 18 bases between them. The V gene's germline CDR1 is LNHNV and CDR2 YYDKDF (reference sequence). The CDR3 loop spans 18 amino acids. The CDR3 here is CATSRDVAAEGLTDTQYF. CDR3 nucleotide sequence: TGTGCCACCAGCAGAGATGTGGCAGCGGAGGGTCTCACAGATACGCAGTATTTT.

This clonotype was detected a few times. The J gene is TRBJ1-2, the V gene TRBV7-8, with a possible D match to TRBD1 (6 bases). This CDR3 contains 15 residues. V lost 5 bases and J lost 4, with 17 bases in between. CDR1 and CDR2 (germline): SGHVS, FQNEAQ. This CDR3 is CASSQRQVKIYGYTF. The CDR3 region has the DNA TGTGCCAGCAGCCAACGACAGGTAAAAATCTATGGCTACACCTTC.

The chain's CDR3 is CASSLAHLYNEQFF. Written as DNA, the CDR3 is TGTGCCAGCAGCTTAGCGCACTTGTACAATGAGCAGTTCTTC. This chain links TRBV7-8 with TRBJ2-1; D is ambiguous. Trimming stripped 0 bases from V and 4 bases from J, with 7 bases between. Per germline, CDR1 SGHVS and CDR2 FQNEAQ. The CDR3 consists of 14 residues.

The chain links TRBV18 to TRBJ2-1; 12 nucleotides match TRBD2. V shed 0 bases and J 4 bases; nucleotides not matched to a gene: 1. Germline CDR1 KGHSH, CDR2 LQKENI. This CDR3 comprises 16 residues. CDR3 nucleotides: TGTGCCAGCTCACCACCGACTAGCGGGAGATACAATGAGCAGTTCTTC. Amino acid sequence: CASSPPTSGRYNEQFF.